This TCR beta chain was obtained from a study of blood T cell repertoires in COVID-19. On the study more broadly: The samples span acute and convalescent COVID-19 from the United States, Italy and Spain. The analysed material was cDNA or gDNA that came from T cells, B-cell-depleted T cells, or PBMCs.

This clone occurred once. The germline V gene encodes CDR1 MDHEN and CDR2 SYDVKM. The CDR3 sequence is 16 residues long. The V and J ends lost 5 bases and 8 bases respectively, with 21 bases between them. In the source study's methods: Reference gene primer amplification gave nucleated cell count estimates. Sequenced by immunoSEQ multiplex PCR; TCRdb stores in-frame clones only, minus some. That table furnishes V, J and clone size, whereas the DNA furnished D and trimming. In the table there are about 91,000 clones, more than 60% of which are singletons. Sequenced sample: peripheral blood. The TCR was taken from a man between 70 and 80 years old with acute or convalescent COVID-19. V and J are TRBV28 and TRBJ1-4; D perhaps matches TRBD1 (5 bases). DNA of the CDR3: TGTGCCAGCAGTCCGACGCTCCCGGGACTGAGAGAAAAACTGTTTTTT. Its translation: CASSPTLPGLREKLFF.